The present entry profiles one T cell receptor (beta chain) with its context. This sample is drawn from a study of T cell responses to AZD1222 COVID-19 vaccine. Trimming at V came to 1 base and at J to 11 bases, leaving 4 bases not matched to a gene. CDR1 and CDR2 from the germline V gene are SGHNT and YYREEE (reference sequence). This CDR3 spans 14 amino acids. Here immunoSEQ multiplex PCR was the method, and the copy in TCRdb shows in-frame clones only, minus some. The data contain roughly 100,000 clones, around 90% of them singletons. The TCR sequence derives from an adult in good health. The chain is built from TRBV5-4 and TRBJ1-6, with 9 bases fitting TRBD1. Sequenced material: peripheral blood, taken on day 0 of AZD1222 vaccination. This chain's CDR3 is CASSLTGQGTPLHF. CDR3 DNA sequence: TGTGCCAGCAGCTTGACGGGACAGGGAACACCCCTCCACTTT.